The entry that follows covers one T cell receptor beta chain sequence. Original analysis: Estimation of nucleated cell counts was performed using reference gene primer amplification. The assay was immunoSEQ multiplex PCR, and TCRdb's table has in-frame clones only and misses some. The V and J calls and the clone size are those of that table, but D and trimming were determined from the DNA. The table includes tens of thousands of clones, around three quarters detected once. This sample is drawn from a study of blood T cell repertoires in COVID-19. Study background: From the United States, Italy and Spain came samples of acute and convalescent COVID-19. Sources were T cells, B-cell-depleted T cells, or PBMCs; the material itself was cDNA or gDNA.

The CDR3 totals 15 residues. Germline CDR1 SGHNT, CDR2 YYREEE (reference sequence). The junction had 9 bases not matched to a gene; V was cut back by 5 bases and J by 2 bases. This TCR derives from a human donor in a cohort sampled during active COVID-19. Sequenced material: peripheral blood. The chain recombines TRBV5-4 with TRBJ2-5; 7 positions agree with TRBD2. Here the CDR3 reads CASRTSGRGQETQYF. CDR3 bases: TGTGCCAGCAGGACCTCCGGGCGGGGGCAAGAGACCCAGTACTTC.